This T cell receptor beta chain was retrieved from a study of blood T cells in healthy people across ages. Findings of the study overall: Changes in expanded clonotypes were possibly confounded, as the CMV status of donors was unknown. Among T cells, TCR beta diversity per million cells dropped roughly linearly as age rose.

A remark on this clonotype: The target antigen is unknown.

Isolation yielded PBMCs, at least 6 million per sample, in every case. In germline, CDR1 is DFQATT, CDR2 SNEGSKA (reference sequence). This CDR3 is 13 amino acids long. With 6 bases removed from V and 2 bases from J, the gap between germline ends came to 12 bases. A J-beta primer mix and a sample-barcoded 5' primer were used in a second PCR of about 7 to 12 cycles. Each CDR3 protein is one row after TCRdb ran MiXCR on the 5' RACE reads. The table shows about 640,000 distinct CDR3 sequences, with around three fifths occurring only once. The TCR originated in a man in his fifties or sixties in good health. Source material: blood. The chain combines TRBV20-1 with TRBJ2-3; D is undetermined. CDR3 coding DNA: TGCAGTGCCACCCATGACTTCACAGATACGCAGTATTTT. Translating it yields CSATHDFTDTQYF.